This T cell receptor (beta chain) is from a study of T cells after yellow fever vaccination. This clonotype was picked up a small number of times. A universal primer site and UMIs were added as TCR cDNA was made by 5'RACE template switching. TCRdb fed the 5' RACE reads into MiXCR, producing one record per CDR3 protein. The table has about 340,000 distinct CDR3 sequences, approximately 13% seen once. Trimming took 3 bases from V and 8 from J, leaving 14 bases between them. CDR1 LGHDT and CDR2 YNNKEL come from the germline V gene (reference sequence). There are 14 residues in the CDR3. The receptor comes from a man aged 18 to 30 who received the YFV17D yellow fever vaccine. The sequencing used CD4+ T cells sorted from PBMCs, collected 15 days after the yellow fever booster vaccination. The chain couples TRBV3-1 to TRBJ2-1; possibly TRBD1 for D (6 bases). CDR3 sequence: CASSQGQGWDEQFF. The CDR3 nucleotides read TGTGCCAGCAGCCAGGGGCAGGGGTGGGATGAGCAGTTCTTC.